The clone carrying this T cell receptor (beta chain) was observed many times. Its matching antigen is unknown. This sample stems from a study of identical twins. Study-wide results and limits: There were fewer insertions in abundant cord blood beta clonotypes, but memory repertoires showed no such pattern.

The CDR3 runs 14 residues. Germline V gene data show CDR1 as ENHRY and CDR2 as SYGVKD. The trim removed 10 bases at V and 4 bases at J, leaving 8 bases unmatched. Unique molecular identifiers were present on cDNA, and template switching added a universal primer site. TCRdb reanalysed the 5' RACE reads using MiXCR and keeps one entry per CDR3 protein. The sample shows approximately 220,000 distinct CDR3 sequences, under 10% of them seen only once. The sample was also reused in another study, on yellow fever vaccine responses in identical twins.

This receptor was obtained from a woman aged 18-30 years in good health. The source material was memory (CD45RO+) T cells sorted from blood. The chain recombines TRBV10-3 with TRBJ2-2, with 8 bases lining up with TRBD1. The CDR3, as DNA: TGTGCCACCCGGACAGGGAGTATCACCGGGGAGCTGTTTTTT. It encodes CATRTGSITGELFF.